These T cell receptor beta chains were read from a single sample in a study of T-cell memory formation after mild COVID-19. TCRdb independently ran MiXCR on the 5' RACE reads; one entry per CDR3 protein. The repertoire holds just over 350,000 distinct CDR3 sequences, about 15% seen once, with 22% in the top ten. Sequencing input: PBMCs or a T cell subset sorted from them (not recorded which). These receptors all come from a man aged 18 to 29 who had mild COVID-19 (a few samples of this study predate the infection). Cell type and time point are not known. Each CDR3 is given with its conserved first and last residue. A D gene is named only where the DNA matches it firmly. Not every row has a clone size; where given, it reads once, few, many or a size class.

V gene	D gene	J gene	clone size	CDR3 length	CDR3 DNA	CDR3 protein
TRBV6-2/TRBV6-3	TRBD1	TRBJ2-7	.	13	TGTGCCAGCAGTTTTGGGACAGGGCTCGAGCAGTACTTC	CASSFGTGLEQYF
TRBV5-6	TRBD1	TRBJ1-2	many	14	TGTGCCAGCAGCCCCGCCGACAGGGTCTATGGCTACACCTTC	CASSPADRVYGYTF
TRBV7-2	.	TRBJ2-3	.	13	TGTGCCAGCAGCTGGAGAGGGGCAGATACGCAGTATTTT	CASSWRGADTQYF
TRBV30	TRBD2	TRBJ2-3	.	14	TGTGCCTGGAGGACTAGCGGGGCCGGAGATACGCAGTATTTT	CAWRTSGAGDTQYF
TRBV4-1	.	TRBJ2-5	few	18	TGCGCCAGCAGCCAAGAGGGGGGAATATTGGGTGGGCAAGAGACCCAGTACTTC	CASSQEGGILGGQETQYF
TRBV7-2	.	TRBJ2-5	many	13	TGTGCCAGCAGCTTGGCGGCGGGGGAGACCCAGTACTTC	CASSLAAGETQYF
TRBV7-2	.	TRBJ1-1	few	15	TGTGCCAGCAGCTTAGTCGGGGGCGCCGCCACTGAAGCTTTCTTT	CASSLVGGAATEAFF
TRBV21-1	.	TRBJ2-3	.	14	TGTGCCAGCAGCAAAGATGACTACCCAGATACGCAGTATTTT	CASSKDDYPDTQYF
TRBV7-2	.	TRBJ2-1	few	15	TGTGCCAGCAGCACTACTAGACGCCCCTACAATGAGCAGTTCTTC	CASSTTRRPYNEQFF
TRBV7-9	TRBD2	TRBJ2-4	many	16	TGTGCCAGCAGCTTAGTTCTAGCGGGGGGTCTTGACATTCAGTACTTC	CASSLVLAGGLDIQYF
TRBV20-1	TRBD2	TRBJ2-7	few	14	TGCAGTGCTGTTAGCGGGGGAGTCTCCTACGAGCAGTACTTC	CSAVSGGVSYEQYF